This section outlines one T cell receptor beta chain sequence together with its context. Its matching antigen is unknown. This record belongs to a study of T cell repertoires in cytomegalovirus infection. The ends were cut back, 1 base at V and 2 bases at J, with 6 bases in the middle. Germline loops: CDR1 SGHTA, CDR2 FQGNSA. This CDR3 region has 15 residues. In TCRdb, the reads were re-called with MiXCR into one record per CDR3 protein. The sample lists hundreds of thousands of distinct CDR3 sequences, about 42% occurring once. This material consisted of cultured PBMCs, taken from culture after CMV antigen stimulation. This clonotype was sampled from a human donor in good health (CMV status not recorded). Some clones in this sample may be carry-over from other donors' samples. The chain combines TRBV7-2 with TRBJ2-6; D unresolved. This chain's CDR3 is CASSLGATGANVLTF. The CDR3 DNA is TGTGCCAGCAGCTTAGGGGCTACTGGGGCCAACGTCCTGACTTTC. Supplemented by reference TRBV7-2 and TRBJ2-6, the full variable domain reads GAGVSQSPSNKVTEKGKDVELRCDPISGHTALYWYRQSLGQGLEFLIYFQGNSAPDKSGLPSDRFSAERTGGSVSTLTIQRTQQEDSAVYLCASSLGATGANVLTFGAGSRLTVL.